The 8 T cell receptor beta chains below come from one sample, sequenced in a study of blood T cell repertoires in COVID-19. Repertoires were generated with immunoSEQ multiplex PCR, while TCRdb's copy carries only in-frame clones and drops some. This table holds hundreds of thousands of clones, about 90% found once. The specimen was PBMCs or T cells enriched from blood (not recorded which). Receptor source: a woman aged 45-60 years in a cohort exposed to, infected with or recovered from COVID-19 (not recorded which).

The sample holds a few counts of this clone. The DNA for the CDR3 is TGTGCCTGGAGCATAGGGGGCAGGAATGAAAAACTGTTTTTT. Its protein product is CAWSIGGRNEKLFF. The V call is TRBV30, the J call TRBJ1-4; 7 positions match TRBD1. With V trimmed by 3 bases and J by 5 bases, 6 bases remained unmatched. CDR3 length equals 14 residues. CDR1 and CDR2 (germline): GTSNPN, SVGIG (reference sequence).

The chain employs TRBV7-9 and TRBJ1-6, with D possibly matching TRBD1 (6 bases). Trimming removed 3 bases at V and 10 bases at J, with 13 bases between. Germline V gene data show CDR1 as SEHNR and CDR2 as FQNEAQ (reference sequence). The CDR3 has 14 residues. The DNA of the CDR3 is TGTGCCAGCAGCTTCGGGGGGCAGGGGTCACCCCTCCACTTT. Protein sequence: CASSFGGQGSPLHF.

This chain joins TRBV9 and TRBJ1-3, with 8 bases that match TRBD1. The CDR3 is 18 amino acids. With V trimmed by 0 bases and J by 0 bases, 8 bases remained unmatched. CDR1 SGDLS and CDR2 YYNGEE come from the germline V gene. This chain's CDR3 is CASSVEQGARRSGNTIYF. The CDR3 DNA reads TGTGCCAGCAGCGTAGAGCAGGGGGCGAGACGCTCTGGAAACACCATATATTTT.

The chain uses TRBV7-6 and TRBJ1-3, with 9 bases that match TRBD1. The CDR3 spans 18 residues. In germline, CDR1 is SGHVS, CDR2 FNYEAQ. The V and J ends lost 7 bases and 0 bases, in that order; junction bases with no gene match: 13. The CDR3 loop reads CASTILQGAHFSGNTIYF. CDR3 nucleotides: TGTGCCAGCACCATCCTACAGGGGGCGCATTTCTCTGGAAACACCATATATTTT.

The CDR3 DNA reads as TGTGCCAGCAGTGAAGCATTTAGGGGAATCGGGGAGCTGTTTTTT. Its protein product is CASSEAFRGIGELFF. V gene TRBV2 combines with J gene TRBJ2-2; a possible D gene is TRBD1 (5 bases). V lost 0 bases, J lost 7 bases, and 12 bases lay in between. The CDR3 has 15 residues. The germline V gene encodes CDR1 SNHLY and CDR2 FYNNEI.

The rearrangement joins TRBV9 to TRBJ2-1; D might be TRBD2 (6 bases). Trimming took 1 base from V and 2 from J, leaving 10 bases between them. Germline CDR1 and CDR2: SGDLS and YYNGEE. The CDR3 has 15 amino acids. The CDR3 loop reads CASSVSGVAYNEQFF. The CDR3 coding sequence is TGTGCCAGCAGCGTATCGGGGGTTGCCTACAATGAGCAGTTCTTC.

The chain employs TRBV9 and TRBJ1-3, with D possibly being TRBD1 (6 bases). The V gene's germline CDR1 is SGDLS and CDR2 YYNGEE. There are 17 residues in the CDR3. With 0 bases removed from V and 0 bases from J, the gap between germline ends came to 13 bases. CDR3 coding DNA: TGTGCCAGCAGCGTAGTTTCGGGACAAACCTCTGGAAACACCATATATTTT. It encodes CASSVVSGQTSGNTIYF.

The V call is TRBV2, the J call TRBJ1-2; 7 bases are shared with TRBD1. Losses at the gene ends were 6 bases for V and 8 bases for J; bases not matched to a gene: 15. From germline, CDR1 is SNHLY and CDR2 FYNNEI. The CDR3 runs to 15 residues. Here the CDR3 DNA reads TGTGCCAGCAGGGGGGGACAGCGACAACTATACGGCTACACCTTC. This sequence encodes CASRGGQRQLYGYTF. The full variable domain, in which reference TRBV2 and TRBJ1-2 provide the parts outside the CDR3, is EPEVTQTPSHQVTQMGQEVILRCVPISNHLYFYWYRQILGQKVEFLVSFYNNEISEKSEIFDDQFSVERPDGSNFTLKIRSTKLEDSAMYFCASRGGQRQLYGYTFGSGTRLTVV.